This entry is about one T cell receptor beta chain. The antigen remains undetermined. These data originate in a study of graft-versus-host responses after intestinal transplantation. Study background: Anti-thymocyte globulin induction preceded about three years of tacrolimus and steroid maintenance in all recipients.

Produced via immunoSEQ multiplex PCR; TCRdb's table is partial and in-frame only. Of approximately 130,000 clones listed, more than 80% are singletons. Notes on the study in general: Researchers found GvH clones in recipient marrow, and some showed up first in ileum or blood.

CDR3 size: 13 residues. With 1 base removed from V and 5 bases from J, the gap between germline ends came to 6 bases. Germline values: CDR1 MNHNS, CDR2 SASEGT. Source: unstimulated CD4+ T cells sorted from spleen or lymph node cells, taken before intestinal transplant. This TCR was recovered from a human donor who received an intestinal transplant. The V call is TRBV6-1, the J call TRBJ2-1; TRBD2 is a possible D gene (5 bases). The CDR3 DNA is TGTGCCAGCAGTGAAGGGACTCACAATGAGCAGTTCTTC. Translation: CASSEGTHNEQFF.